The rows below give T cell receptor beta chains drawn from one sample of a study of blood T cell repertoires in COVID-19. Profiling relied on immunoSEQ multiplex PCR, and the TCRdb table lists in-frame clones only, not all of them. This sample carries around 310,000 clones, around 87% of them seen once, and the ten largest clones take around 1%. Sequencing was done on a sample of peripheral blood. The receptors shown here come from a woman aged 35 to 49 with COVID-19, enrolled during active disease. Each CDR3 is given with its conserved first and last residue. A D gene is named only where the DNA matches it firmly. Clone size is given for some rows only: seen once, a few or many times, or a class if the clone is expanded.

clone_size | d_call | j_call | v_call | cdr3_nt | cdr3_aa
few | TRBD2 | TRBJ2-3 | TRBV7-6 | TGTGCCAGCAGCTTAGGAGTAGCGGGAGCGCCAACGGATACGCAGTATTTT | CASSLGVAGAPTDTQYF
few | - | TRBJ1-1 | TRBV5-4 | TGTGCCAGCAGCTTGGACAGTGGCATGAACACTGAAGCTTTCTTT | CASSLDSGMNTEAFF
- | TRBD2 | TRBJ2-3 | TRBV4-3 | TGCGCCAGCAGCCAAATCCGCGGTGGGAGGGCTCCCACAGATACGCAGTATTTT | CASSQIRGGRAPTDTQYF
- | - | TRBJ1-6 | TRBV7-9 | TGTGCCAGCAGCCCACAGGGTGATTTAAATTCACCCCTCCACTTT | CASSPQGDLNSPLHF
- | TRBD1 | TRBJ2-3 | TRBV5-4 | TGTGCCAGCAGCCTGGACTCAGGACAGGGGATGAGAGATACGCAGTATTTT | CASSLDSGQGMRDTQYF
- | - | TRBJ1-2 | TRBV28 | TGTGCCAGCAGTTCTCTTGGTTTTCAGGCTGCCCTCTATGGCTACACCTTC | CASSSLGFQAALYGYTF
- | TRBD1 | TRBJ1-2 | TRBV28 | TGTGCCAGCAGTTCCCGACAGGGAAAGAGAAGGGGCTACACCTTC | CASSSRQGKRRGYTF
- | - | TRBJ1-3 | TRBV6-5 | TGTGCCAGCAGCACCACAGGTTACTCTGGAAACACCATATATTTT | CASSTTGYSGNTIYF
- | - | TRBJ1-3 | TRBV7-2 | TGTGCCAGCAGCACTCAGGGGCCGGGTGGAAACACCATATATTTT | CASSTQGPGGNTIYF
few | - | TRBJ1-1 | TRBV25-1 | TGTGCCAGCAGTGATAATCTGCGGGGGAACACTGAAGCTTTCTTT | CASSDNLRGNTEAFF
- | - | TRBJ2-5 | TRBV28 | TGTGCCAGCAGCCCGGGGACTTTGCAAGAGACCCAGTACTTC | CASSPGTLQETQYF
few | - | TRBJ2-7 | TRBV7-3 | TGTGCCAGCAGCTTATTCCCAGATTACGAGCAGTACTTC | CASSLFPDYEQYF
once | TRBD2 | TRBJ2-5 | TRBV5-4 | TGTGCCAGCAGCTTGGCTAGCGGGAGTCGAGAGACCCAGTACTTC | CASSLASGSRETQYF
- | - | TRBJ1-5 | TRBV28 | TGTGCCAGCAAGCACATGAGAGACCGGGGGGCGGGAGATCAGCCCCAGCATTTT | CASKHMRDRGAGDQPQHF
- | TRBD1 | TRBJ1-5 | TRBV4-3 | TGCGCCAGCAGCCAAGTGTTCGGGACAGGGGGAGGCAATCAGCCCCAGCATTTT | CASSQVFGTGGGNQPQHF
- | TRBD1 | TRBJ2-7 | TRBV5-1 | TGCGCCAGCAGCTTGGCCTCGGGGACAGGGGGGTCCGAGCAGTACTTC | CASSLASGTGGSEQYF
- | - | TRBJ2-2 | TRBV6-1 | TGTGCCAGCAGTGAAGGGAGCACTGTTAACACCGGGGAGCTGTTTTTT | CASSEGSTVNTGELFF
- | - | TRBJ1-5 | TRBV6-5 | TGTGCCACAAGACTCAATCAGCCCCAGCATTTT | CATRLNQPQHF
few | - | TRBJ1-1 | TRBV5-6 | TGTGCCAGCAGCCCGGGACTGGGGAACACTGAAGCTTTCTTT | CASSPGLGNTEAFF
- | TRBD1 | TRBJ1-2 | TRBV7-8 | TGTGCCAGCAGCTCGCAGTGGGACAGGGGGCAAAGTGGCTACACCTTC | CASSSQWDRGQSGYTF
- | - | TRBJ1-2 | TRBV9 | TGTGCCAGCAGCGCGCAACCCGGGGGCTACACCTTC | CASSAQPGGYTF
- | - | TRBJ2-5 | TRBV2 | TGTGCCAGCAGTGAAATGAGGGAGACCCAGTACTTC | CASSEMRETQYF
- | - | TRBJ2-7 | TRBV6-2/TRBV6-3 | TGTGCCAGCAGCCTGACAGGTTTGCCCTCCTACGAGCAGTACTTC | CASSLTGLPSYEQYF
- | - | TRBJ1-1 | TRBV5-4 | TGTGCCAGCAGCTGGCCGGGAGGGGACCTGAACACTGAAGCTTTCTTT | CASSWPGGDLNTEAFF
- | TRBD1 | TRBJ2-7 | TRBV7-9 | TGTGCCAGCAGCTTCGGGCGACAGGGGACCGAGCAGTACTTC | CASSFGRQGTEQYF
- | TRBD1 | TRBJ1-1 | TRBV18 | TGTGCCAGCTCACTAAAAGGACAGGTAATCACTGAAGCTTTCTTT | CASSLKGQVITEAFF
few | TRBD1 | TRBJ1-1 | TRBV6-6 | TGTGCCAGCAGTTGGGGACAGGGAGGGGGAGTCACTGAAGCTTTCTTT | CASSWGQGGGVTEAFF
- | TRBD1 | TRBJ2-1 | TRBV7-6 | TGTGCCAGCAGCTTAGCCCCAGACAGGGTCTCCTACAATGAGCAGTTCTTC | CASSLAPDRVSYNEQFF
- | TRBD1 | TRBJ1-4 | TRBV2 | TGTGCCAGCATTTTTAGGAGGACAGGGGGCGAAGAAAAACTGTTTTTT | CASIFRRTGGEEKLFF
- | - | TRBJ1-1 | TRBV7-8 | TGTGCCAGCAGCTTACTCAGGGATGTGAACACTGAAGCTTTCTTT | CASSLLRDVNTEAFF
- | - | TRBJ1-1 | TRBV18 | TGTGCCAGCTCACCACCGGAGTGGGTTGGGAGGCCGCCTGAAGCTTTCTTT | CASSPPEWVGRPPEAFF
few | - | TRBJ1-2 | TRBV11-1 | TGTGCCAGCAGCTCCAAAGCGGGGTCAGACTATGGCTACACCTTC | CASSSKAGSDYGYTF
- | TRBD1 | TRBJ1-3 | TRBV9 | TGTGCCAGCAGCCCCCAAACCGGGACAGGGACTGGAAACACCATATATTTT | CASSPQTGTGTGNTIYF
- | - | TRBJ1-1 | TRBV28 | TGTGCCAGCAGAAACCAGGGTGGAGGGACTGAAGCTTTCTTT | CASRNQGGGTEAFF
- | - | TRBJ2-3 | TRBV7-9 | TGTGCCCGGAGCACGAGTGATACGCAGTATTTT | CARSTSDTQYF
- | - | TRBJ2-3 | TRBV21-1 | TGTGCCAGCTACAATACCAAAGGAGGGACAGGGACGGGAGATACGCAGTATTTT | CASYNTKGGTGTGDTQYF
- | TRBD1 | TRBJ1-2 | TRBV6-6 | TGTGCCAGCAGGACCGGACAGGGCCCTCAGCTTTATGGCTACACCTTC | CASRTGQGPQLYGYTF
- | - | TRBJ1-2 | TRBV4-3 | TGCGCCAGCAGCCAATCTCAGGGAAGGACCTCTGGCTACACCTTC | CASSQSQGRTSGYTF
- | TRBD1 | TRBJ1-1 | TRBV27 | TGTGCCAGCAGCCATTCCAGGGGGCAAGAAGCTTTCTTT | CASSHSRGQEAFF
- | TRBD1 | TRBJ2-7 | TRBV19 | TGTGCCAGTAGTATACTCGGGACAGGGCCCTACGAGCAGTACTTC | CASSILGTGPYEQYF
- | TRBD2 | TRBJ2-5 | TRBV13 | TGTGCCAGCAGCTCTAGCCCGGGGACTAGCCCCAAGACCCAGTACTTC | CASSSSPGTSPKTQYF
once | - | TRBJ1-2 | TRBV5-1 | TGCGCCAGCAGCTTGCCGGTCTCAAGATCTGGCTACACCTTC | CASSLPVSRSGYTF
- | - | TRBJ1-4 | TRBV7-9 | TGTGCCAGCAGCTTACTTGAAAAACTGTTTTTT | CASSLLEKLFF
- | TRBD2 | TRBJ2-7 | TRBV19 | TGTGCCAGTAGTATCGGTGGGGGGGGCTACGAGCAGTACTTC | CASSIGGGGYEQYF